This paragraph reports one T cell receptor beta chain. Antigen unknown. Sequencing used immunoSEQ multiplex PCR; TCRdb keeps in-frame clones, though not all of them. The sample comprises about 64,000 clones, 94% of which are singletons, and 0.14% rests with the top ten. This sample is part of a study of CD4 T cells in relation to SARS-CoV-2 and coronaviruses. The study's findings and limits: Memory recall responses, not primary responses primed in culture, are what the assay detects.

The germline V gene has CDR1 MNHEY and CDR2 SMNVEV (reference sequence). The CDR3 is 15 residues long. The V and J ends lost 2 bases and 6 bases respectively, with 14 bases between them. Unexposed donor CD4+ T cells date from about 2011-2018, before the COVID-19 pandemic. This TCR derives from a human donor in good health. Sequenced material: naive CD4+ T cells from PBMCs. Subset specified: naive CD4+ T cells isolated by negative enrichment. This chain links TRBV27 with TRBJ1-5, with D possibly matching TRBD1 (5 bases). The CDR3 coding sequence is TGTGCCAGCAGTTTAGAGGGAGGGGTTGGTCAGCCCCAGCATTTT. Encoded protein: CASSLEGGVGQPQHF.